These 8 T cell receptor beta chains were sequenced from one sample in a study of T-cell memory formation after mild COVID-19. MiXCR, run by TCRdb on the 5' RACE reads, gives a single entry per CDR3 protein. The repertoire consists of roughly 480,000 distinct CDR3 sequences, with approximately 23% occurring once and the leading ten covering around 12%. Sequencing input: PBMCs or a T cell subset sorted from them (not recorded which). These receptors originate from an adult woman who had mild COVID-19 (a few samples of this study predate the infection). Cell type and time point are not known.

The chain couples TRBV2 to TRBJ2-1, with 7 bases matching TRBD1. The V gene end was trimmed by 4 bases and the J gene end by 14 bases; junction bases not matched to a gene: 5. CDR1 is SNHLY, CDR2 FYNNEI, per germline. The CDR3 runs to 11 residues. The CDR3 coding sequence is TGTGCCAGCAGTGCTGACAGGGTAGAGTTCTTC. Translation gives CASSADRVEFF.

V gene TRBV11-2 combines with J gene TRBJ1-1; the match to TRBD1 covers 8 bases. CDR1 SGHAT and CDR2 FQNNGV come from the germline V gene. V shed 0 bases, J shed 5 bases, and the junction held 5 bases outside the gene matches. The CDR3 has 15 residues. This CDR3 is CASSLEVTGDTEAFF. CDR3 nucleotides: TGTGCCAGCAGCTTAGAAGTGACAGGGGATACTGAAGCTTTCTTT.

The chain has TRBV18 and TRBJ1-2; no clear D gene. This CDR3 has 12 residues. The V end was cut by 6 bases, the J end by 4 bases, with 9 bases between. The V gene's germline CDR1 is KGHSH and CDR2 LQKENI. CDR3 protein: CASSFDGYGYTF. The DNA of the CDR3 is TGTGCCAGCTCCTTCGACGGCTATGGCTACACCTTC.

The CDR3 DNA follows: TGTGCCAGTACCGCAACACCAGGGAGCAACTATGGCTACACCTTC. This codes for CASTATPGSNYGYTF. The chain combines TRBV7-2 with TRBJ1-2, with D possibly being TRBD1 (5 bases). The ends were cut back, 9 bases at V and 2 bases at J, with 19 bases in the middle. CDR3 length: 15 residues. Germline CDR1 is SGHTA and CDR2 is FQGNSA.

The chain carries TRBV3-1 and TRBJ2-5; 8 bases are a match to TRBD2. CDR1 is LGHDT and CDR2 is YNNKEL in the germline V gene (reference sequence). CDR3 length: 14 residues. The junction had 5 bases not matched to a gene; V was cut back by 1 base and J by 7 bases. This CDR3 reads CASSQVPAGGTQYF. The CDR3 DNA is TGTGCCAGCAGCCAAGTGCCGGCGGGGGGGACCCAGTACTTC.

This clonotype was counted between two and nine times. The genes are TRBV11-1 and TRBJ2-7; D not resolved. The V gene's germline CDR1 is SGHAT and CDR2 FQDESV (reference sequence). The length of the CDR3 is 14 residues. The V and J ends lost 5 bases and 3 bases respectively, with 14 bases between them. CDR3 protein: CASSHRAANYEQYF. CDR3 DNA: TGTGCCAGCAGCCACCGAGCAGCTAACTACGAGCAGTACTTC.

The rearrangement links TRBV20-1 to TRBJ2-7; 9 positions agree with TRBD1. V dropped 5 bases and J dropped 6; count of bases not matched to a gene: 8. The CDR3 spans 13 residues. The germline gives CDR1 DFQATT, CDR2 SNEGSKA (reference sequence). CDR3 in DNA: TGCAGTGCTCGGGACAGGGAAGCAGGCGAGCAGTACTTC. Translated, it gives CSARDREAGEQYF.

The chain couples TRBV7-2 to TRBJ1-1; 8 nucleotides match TRBD1. CDR1 is SGHTA, CDR2 FQGNSA, per germline. The junction had 14 bases not matched to a gene; V was cut back by 5 bases and J by 6 bases. This CDR3 contains 16 residues. The CDR3 reads CASSTRQGWKTAEAFF. CDR3 sequence (DNA): TGTGCCAGCAGCACCAGACAGGGGTGGAAGACAGCTGAAGCTTTCTTT.